This T cell receptor beta chain stems from a study of regulatory T cells in long-lasting Graves disease. For TCR beta, libraries came from iRepertoire HTBI primers and Arm-PCR of CDR3 regions. MiXCR, applied by TCRdb to the multiplex PCR reads, yields one record per CDR3 protein. Of 300,000 to 450,000 distinct CDR3 sequences detected, about a sixth appear once; the ten largest clones hold 22%. This clonotype was observed at least ten times. As yet, its antigen is unknown. The germline V gene has CDR1 MDHEN and CDR2 SYDVKM. V dropped 5 bases and J dropped 11 bases, with 22 bases sitting between them. The length of the CDR3 is 14 residues. Time point described: newly diagnosed GD, antithyroid drugs for less than 3 months. Extracted RNA from PBMCs served as the source of the TCR library. General observations from the study: Clonotypes that were public and shared totalled 2,500 to 3,500 in persistent patients versus roughly 1,000 in new patients.

The chain joins TRBV28 to TRBJ2-7; D could derive from TRBD1 or TRBD2 (5 bases each). This clonotype was sampled from a female donor with Graves disease. The sample was peripheral blood mononuclear cells (PBMCs), taken at new diagnosis, from a patient treated with antithyroid drugs. CDR3 DNA: TGTGCCAGCAGTCCACCTGGACGGGACCCCAACGAGTACTTC. Translation: CASSPPGRDPNEYF. Full variable domain (rest looked up from reference TRBV28 and TRBJ2-7): DVKVTQSSRYLVKRTGEKVFLECVQDMDHENMFWYRQDPGLGLRLIYFSYDVKMKEKGDIPEGYSVSREKKERFSLILESASTNQTSMYLCASSPPGRDPNEYFGPGTRLTVT.